This TCR beta chain was sequenced for a study of blood T cell repertoires in COVID-19. The wider study: Acute and convalescent COVID-19 samples came from the United States, Italy and Spain.

V was pared by 8 bases and J by 4 bases, with 20 bases between. The length of the CDR3 is 15 residues. Germline V gives CDR1 MDHEN, CDR2 SYDVKM. The study assigned cohorts using participant-reported clinical history. Cohort 3 recovery required two negative PCRs, clearance, or symptom resolution. TCRdb's copy holds only in-frame clones and misses some; the assay was immunoSEQ multiplex PCR. The repertoire includes under 300,000 clones, around 91% of them detected once, and over 2% sits in the top ten. The sample consisted of PBMCs or T cells enriched from blood (not recorded which). The V gene is TRBV28, the J gene TRBJ1-1; D perhaps matches TRBD1 (5 bases). This sequence was found in a woman in her late teens or twenties who had recovered from COVID-19. DNA of the CDR3: TGTGCCAGCTGGGAATGGGGGAGGGGAACCACTGAAGCTTTCTTT. Translated, it gives CASWEWGRGTTEAFF. Full variable domain (remainder filled in from reference TRBV28 and TRBJ1-1): DVKVTQSSRYLVKRTGEKVFLECVQDMDHENMFWYRQDPGLGLRLIYFSYDVKMKEKGDIPEGYSVSREKKERFSLILESASTNQTSMYLCASWEWGRGTTEAFFGQGTRLTVV.